This is a list of T cell receptor beta chains from one sample in a study of T cells after yellow fever vaccination. One entry per CDR3 protein, called by TCRdb with MiXCR from the 5' RACE reads. The sample has a few hundred thousand distinct CDR3 sequences, roughly 8% seen once; the top ten hold roughly 15%. Source: PBMCs, taken roughly 46 days after the first yellow fever vaccination. These receptors all stem from a man in his late teens or twenties who received the YFV17D yellow fever vaccine. CDR3s include the opening cysteine and the closing phenylalanine or tryptophan. The D gene is left open where the match is weak. Clone sizes are given selectively: once, few, many, or a class where the clone is expanded.

v_call	j_call	d_call	clone_size	cdr3_nt	cdr3_aa
TRBV4-1	TRBJ2-5	TRBD2	few	TGCGCCAGCAGCCAGGCTTACGGGGGGTCCGACGTAGGCTTC	CASSQAYGGSDVGF
TRBV11-2	TRBJ2-4	TRBD2	few	TGTGCCAGCAGCTCCCTCAAGCGGGGCGAAAACATTCAGTACTTC	CASSSLKRGENIQYF
TRBV19	TRBJ2-6	TRBD1	once	TGTGCCAGCCAACAGGGGGCTGATGGGGCCAACGTCCTGACTTTC	CASQQGADGANVLTF
TRBV5-1	TRBJ2-1	-	many	TGCGCCAGCAGCTTGGCCCGGACGGGTCTGTTGGATGAGCAGTTCTTC	CASSLARTGLLDEQFF
TRBV11-2	TRBJ2-5	-	-	TGTGCCAGCAGCTTAGTAGGAGCGGAGTACCCCCCGGGGGAGACCCAGTACTTC	CASSLVGAEYPPGETQYF
TRBV6-2/TRBV6-3	TRBJ2-3	-	few	TGTGCCAGCAGTTACTCGAAGTGGACTAGCACAGATACGCAGTATTTT	CASSYSKWTSTDTQYF
TRBV7-9	TRBJ1-3	-	few	TGTGCCAGCAGCTCCCCGTCCTACTCTGGAAACACCATATATTTT	CASSSPSYSGNTIYF
TRBV5-1	TRBJ2-5	-	-	TGCGCCAGCAGCTTGGCCTGGGGCAGGCAAGAGACCCAGTACTTC	CASSLAWGRQETQYF
TRBV2	TRBJ2-3	TRBD2	few	TGTGCCAGCAGAGAGCGTCCGGGACTAGCGGGAAGTACGCAGTATTTT	CASRERPGLAGSTQYF
TRBV7-2	TRBJ2-3	TRBD2	few	TGTGCCAGCAGCTTAGCCCGGACTAGCGGGGCGGATACGCAGTATTTT	CASSLARTSGADTQYF
TRBV6-1	TRBJ2-1	-	-	TGTGCCAGCAGTGAAGCCTACCGGGACGGGCAGTTCTTC	CASSEAYRDGQFF
TRBV29-1	TRBJ2-1	TRBD2	few	TGCAGCGTCCTGACTAGCGCCGTAGTCAATGAGCAGTTCTTC	CSVLTSAVVNEQFF
TRBV7-2	TRBJ1-1	-	-	TGTGCCAGCAGCCCGGTAGAGATTAACACTGAAGCTTTCTTT	CASSPVEINTEAFF
TRBV6-2/TRBV6-3	TRBJ1-1	-	-	TGTGCCAGCAGTTACTCGAAGCGGCCCGGGCGAGCTTTCTTT	CASSYSKRPGRAFF
TRBV4-3	TRBJ2-3	-	-	TGCGCCAGCAGCCAAGATCGATACGGGGTTCGCACAGATACGCAGTATTTT	CASSQDRYGVRTDTQYF
TRBV3-1	TRBJ1-5	TRBD1	few	TGTGCCAGCAGCCAAGTGACAGGGAGGCCCCAGCATTTT	CASSQVTGRPQHF
TRBV7-8	TRBJ1-4	-	-	TGTGCCAGCAGCTTGGGCCAGTTTAGGGAAAAACTGTTTTTT	CASSLGQFREKLFF
TRBV13	TRBJ2-4	-	-	TGTGCCAGCAGCTTATCCGTCGTAATAGCCAAAAACATTCAGTACTTC	CASSLSVVIAKNIQYF
TRBV5-1	TRBJ2-1	-	-	TGCGCCAGCAGCCGAGCGAGTATGAGCTCCTACAATGAGCAGTTCTTC	CASSRASMSSYNEQFF
TRBV2	TRBJ2-3	-	many	TGTGCCAGCAGTGACATCGGGAGCCGGGTTACAGATACGCAGTATTTT	CASSDIGSRVTDTQYF
TRBV7-6	TRBJ1-5	-	few	TGTGCCAGCAGTCCTGGCGGACAGTATAGCAATCAGCCCCAGCATTTT	CASSPGGQYSNQPQHF
TRBV20-1	TRBJ2-5	-	-	TGCAGTGCTAGATTGGGGGGCGGGGAGACCCAGTACTTC	CSARLGGGETQYF
TRBV7-8	TRBJ1-5	-	-	TGTGCCAGCAGCTTCTCCAGTCTATATAGCAATCAGCCCCAGCATTTT	CASSFSSLYSNQPQHF
TRBV12-3/TRBV12-4	TRBJ2-5	-	-	TGTGCCAGCAGTGTGCAGATCCAAGAGACCCAGTACTTC	CASSVQIQETQYF
TRBV5-4	TRBJ2-5	TRBD2	-	TGTGCCAGCAGCCCGGGAGGACTAGCGGGGAGGACCCAGTACTTC	CASSPGGLAGRTQYF
TRBV19	TRBJ1-2	-	-	TGTGCCAGTAGTAGGCGAAGACAGCTCTATGGCTACACCTTC	CASSRRRQLYGYTF
TRBV27	TRBJ1-6	TRBD1	-	TGTGCCAGCAGTCCCAAGACAGGGGGCATCGATTCACCCCTCCACTTT	CASSPKTGGIDSPLHF
TRBV6-1	TRBJ2-2	TRBD1	few	TGTGCCAGCAGTGTGGACAGGGAAGTAACTGGCGGGGAGCTGTTTTTT	CASSVDREVTGGELFF
TRBV10-3	TRBJ2-5	-	many	TGTGCCATGGAACTAGTTGCAGAGACCCAGTACTTC	CAMELVAETQYF
TRBV7-8	TRBJ2-7	-	few	TGTGCCAGCAGCTTTAGCAGGGAGTACTACGAGCAGTACTTC	CASSFSREYYEQYF
TRBV7-9	TRBJ2-3	-	-	TGTGCCAGCAGCTTAAGTGCCAACGCAGATACGCAGTATTTT	CASSLSANADTQYF
TRBV6-5	TRBJ2-7	-	few	TGTGCCAGCAGTTACGGGACCGGACGGACAAAAATCTACGAGCAGTACTTC	CASSYGTGRTKIYEQYF
TRBV12-3/TRBV12-4	TRBJ2-1	-	-	TGTGCCAGCAGTTTACAGCCAGGGTTCACCAATGAGCAGTTCTTC	CASSLQPGFTNEQFF
TRBV15	TRBJ1-1	-	-	TGTGCCACCAGCAGAGACCGTGACACTGAAGCTTTCTTT	CATSRDRDTEAFF
TRBV9	TRBJ2-3	TRBD2	few	TGTGCCAGCAGCGCCCTAGCGGGGGGGCCAACAGATACGCAGTATTTT	CASSALAGGPTDTQYF